This passage covers 28 T cell receptor beta chains from one sample sequenced in a study of blood T cell repertoires in COVID-19. The assay was immunoSEQ multiplex PCR, and TCRdb's table has in-frame clones only and misses some. The sample includes about 240,000 clones, 65% to 90% of them seen just once. The material sequenced was peripheral blood. Every receptor here comes from a woman between 65 and 79 years old with acute or convalescent COVID-19.

This chain uses TRBV7-2 with TRBJ1-1, with 7 bases matching TRBD1. V was clipped by 2 bases and J by 8 bases; unmatched bases: 5. This CDR3 region has 13 residues. CDR1 and CDR2 (germline): SGHTA, FQGNSA. CDR3 in DNA: TGTGCCAGCAGCTTAACGAAGGGGGCGGAAGCTTTCTTT. It yields the protein CASSLTKGAEAFF.

The chain recombines TRBV6-6 with TRBJ1-6; 9 nucleotides align to TRBD1. V shed 6 bases, J shed 9 bases, and the junction held 9 bases outside the gene matches. The CDR3 spans 15 residues. Germline values: CDR1 MNHNY, CDR2 SVGAGI (reference sequence). CDR3: CASRPYDRGISPLHF. In DNA form, the CDR3 reads TGTGCCAGCAGACCGTATGACAGGGGGATTTCACCCCTCCACTTT.

This clone has a single count. This chain uses TRBV5-4 with TRBJ1-6; possibly TRBD1 for D (6 bases). The CDR3 is made up of 15 amino acids. Germline CDR1 SGHNT, CDR2 YYREEE (reference sequence). V shed 0 bases and J shed 4 bases, with 8 bases lying between them. This chain's CDR3 is CASSLVGGYNSPLHF. DNA of the CDR3: TGTGCCAGCAGCTTGGTAGGGGGTTATAATTCACCCCTCCACTTT.

This clone has a single count. The genes are TRBV7-2 and TRBJ1-6; D remains ambiguous. CDR1 and CDR2 from the germline V gene are SGHTA and FQGNSA. The CDR3 loop spans 13 amino acids. The ends were cut back, 3 bases at V and 6 bases at J, with 6 bases in the middle. The CDR3 region has the DNA TGTGCCAGCAGCTTTGGGAGTAATTCACCCCTCCACTTT. Amino acids: CASSFGSNSPLHF.

The CDR3 DNA is TGTGCCAGCAGCCAAACGGACAGATCGCAAGAGACCCAGTACTTC. Its translation: CASSQTDRSQETQYF. This rearrangement joins TRBV4-2 to TRBJ2-5; a possible D gene is TRBD1 (6 bases). The germline gives CDR1 LGHNA, CDR2 YNFKEQ. V lost 2 bases, J lost 2 bases, and 12 bases lay in between. The length of the CDR3 is 15 residues.

This sequence joins TRBV19 and TRBJ2-6; unclear D gene. Germline V gene sequence: CDR1 LNHDA, CDR2 SQIVND (reference sequence). V dropped 5 bases and J dropped 4 bases, with 9 bases sitting between them. This CDR3 region has 14 residues. This CDR3 is CASSSAAGANVLTF. The CDR3 DNA reads as TGTGCCAGTAGTTCCGCCGCGGGGGCCAACGTCCTGACTTTC.

The chain is built from TRBV5-1 and TRBJ2-7; 8 positions match TRBD1. V gave up 2 bases and J gave up 5 bases; unmatched junction bases: 6. The CDR3 sequence is 14 residues long. Germline values: CDR1 SGHRS, CDR2 YFSETQ. The CDR3: CASSLRTGSHEQYF. The CDR3 DNA reads TGCGCCAGCAGCTTAAGGACAGGGTCCCACGAGCAGTACTTC. The whole variable domain, remainder taken from reference TRBV5-1 and TRBJ2-7, is KAGVTQTPRYLIKTRGQQVTLSCSPISGHRSVSWYQQTPGQGLQFLFEYFSETQRNKGNFPGRFSGRQFSNSRSEMNVSTLELGDSALYLCASSLRTGSHEQYFGPGTRLTVT.

The chain combines TRBV9 with TRBJ2-1; a possible D gene is TRBD2 (5 bases). The CDR3 contains 16 residues. Germline V lookup: CDR1 SGDLS, CDR2 YYNGEE. The V end lost 0 bases, the J end lost 0 bases, and 10 bases lay between the germline ends. In nucleotides, the CDR3 is TGTGCCAGCAGCGTAGGGGTAGGGAGCTCCTACAATGAGCAGTTCTTC. Protein product: CASSVGVGSSYNEQFF.

The chain is built from TRBV6-5 and TRBJ1-6, with TRBD1 matching over 7 bases. The CDR3 is 14 amino acids. Unmatched junction bases numbered 8, after V lost 7 bases and J lost 8 bases. From germline, CDR1 is MNHEY and CDR2 SVGAGI. CDR3 DNA sequence: TGTGCCAGCACTCCGGGACAGCGATATTCACCCCTCCACTTT. It specifies CASTPGQRYSPLHF.

This clone was found once. The chain couples TRBV10-2 to TRBJ1-2; 8 bases fit TRBD1. The germline V gene encodes CDR1 WSHSY and CDR2 SAAADI. This CDR3 has 13 residues. The V segment lost 6 bases and the J segment 2 bases; nucleotides outside the gene matches: 2. The DNA for the CDR3 is TGCGCCAGCAGGGACAGGGCAAACTATGGCTACACCTTC. Protein product: CASRDRANYGYTF.

This chain connects TRBV19 to TRBJ1-6, with D unclear. This CDR3 has 15 residues. Trimming shortened V by 4 bases and J by 0 bases, and 7 bases separated the two germline ends. CDR1 and CDR2 (germline): LNHDA, SQIVND (reference sequence). CDR3 nucleotide sequence: TGTGCCAGTAGTACGGTTCACTCCTATAATTCACCCCTCCACTTT. Its translation: CASSTVHSYNSPLHF.

This chain uses TRBV2 with TRBJ2-1; no firm D call. Trimming stripped 3 bases from V and 0 bases from J, with 9 bases between. Germline loops: CDR1 SNHLY, CDR2 FYNNEI. The CDR3 is made up of 15 amino acids. CDR3 loop: CASSERSTSYNEQFF. The CDR3 DNA is TGTGCCAGCAGTGAGCGGAGCACCTCCTACAATGAGCAGTTCTTC. Drawing the rest from reference TRBV2 and TRBJ2-1, the complete variable domain is EPEVTQTPSHQVTQMGQEVILRCVPISNHLYFYWYRQILGQKVEFLVSFYNNEISEKSEIFDDQFSVERPDGSNFTLKIRSTKLEDSAMYFCASSERSTSYNEQFFGPGTRLTVL.

The J gene is TRBJ1-3, the V gene TRBV7-2; D ambiguous. Germline V CDR1 and CDR2: SGHTA, FQGNSA. The CDR3 has 15 amino acids. V was pared by 5 bases and J by 0 bases, with 11 bases between. CDR3 sequence (DNA): TGTGCCAGCAGCCGGCTCTACAGCTCTGGAAACACCATATATTTT. Protein: CASSRLYSSGNTIYF.

This clone was found a few times. The chain is built from TRBV2 and TRBJ1-6; D perhaps matches TRBD1 (6 bases). The CDR3 is made up of 15 amino acids. V lost 3 bases and J lost 12, with 18 bases in between. The germline V gene encodes CDR1 SNHLY and CDR2 FYNNEI. CDR3 loop: CASSEEGQSYVPLHF. In DNA form, the CDR3 reads TGTGCCAGCAGTGAGGAAGGACAGAGTTATGTACCCCTCCACTTT.

This clone was seen only once. This sequence joins TRBV19 and TRBJ1-1; TRBD1 aligns across 7 bases. The CDR3 is made up of 15 amino acids. Unmatched junction bases numbered 5, after V lost 4 bases and J lost 0 bases. The germline V gene has CDR1 LNHDA and CDR2 SQIVND (reference sequence). The CDR3, as DNA: TGTGCCAGTAGTACCCGGACAGGTGTGAACACTGAAGCTTTCTTT. It is translated as CASSTRTGVNTEAFF.

The chain combines TRBV28 with TRBJ1-1, with 7 bases identical to TRBD1. The CDR3 is 14 residues long. Losses at the gene ends were 6 bases for V and 7 bases for J; bases not matched to a gene: 11. Germline V gene lookup returns CDR1 MDHEN and CDR2 SYDVKM. CDR3 DNA: TGTGCCAGCAGAAACCAGGGGGGCTCTAGTGAAGCTTTCTTT. Encoded protein: CASRNQGGSSEAFF.

This clone appeared a few times. The genes are TRBV6-2 or TRBV6-3 and TRBJ1-1; the match to TRBD1 covers 7 bases. The CDR3 contains 14 residues. Germline assignment: CDR1 MNHEY and CDR2 SVGEGT. The trim removed 3 bases at V and 4 bases at J, leaving 5 bases unmatched. For the CDR3, the DNA is TGTGCCAGCAGTTATGACAGGGATGCCACTGAAGCTTTCTTT. It translates to CASSYDRDATEAFF.

This clone is a singleton in its sample. This rearrangement joins TRBV7-9 to TRBJ2-7; maybe TRBD1 (6 bases). V lost 5 bases to trimming and J lost 4 bases, with 12 bases between them. The CDR3 spans 13 residues. Germline assignment: CDR1 SEHNR and CDR2 FQNEAQ (reference sequence). CDR3 protein: CASSRDNLYEQYF. The CDR3 bases are TGTGCCAGCAGCCGGGACAATTTGTACGAGCAGTACTTC.

The chain has TRBV11-2 and TRBJ1-6; 9 nucleotides match TRBD1. CDR1 is SGHAT and CDR2 is FQNNGV in the germline V gene. The CDR3 sequence is 15 residues long. V dropped 6 bases and J dropped 6; count of bases not matched to a gene: 6. The chain's CDR3 is CASRGQGGGNSPLHF. The CDR3 DNA is TGTGCCAGCAGGGGACAGGGTGGGGGTAATTCACCCCTCCACTTT.

The J gene is TRBJ2-5, the V gene TRBV5-4; D is possibly TRBD2 (7 bases). V lost 4 bases to trimming and J lost 3 bases, with 13 bases between them. CDR3 length equals 14 residues. Germline assignment: CDR1 SGHNT and CDR2 YYREEE (reference sequence). CDR3 nucleotide sequence: TGTGCCAGCAGCCCCAGAGGGGGGGAAGAGACCCAGTACTTC. Protein: CASSPRGGEETQYF.

The V and J genes are TRBV28 and TRBJ1-3, with 8 bases fitting TRBD1. This CDR3 comprises 14 residues. Germline V gives CDR1 MDHEN, CDR2 SYDVKM. With V trimmed by 6 bases and J by 4 bases, 5 bases remained unmatched. CDR3 DNA sequence: TGTGCCAGCAGACAGGGGACAGGAGGAAACACCATATATTTT. Its protein product is CASRQGTGGNTIYF.

This chain connects TRBV7-9 to TRBJ1-6; 10 nucleotides agree with TRBD1. This CDR3 is 18 amino acids long. J lost 6 bases, V lost 4 bases, and 12 bases had no gene match. Germline loops: CDR1 SEHNR, CDR2 FQNEAQ (reference sequence). CDR3 nucleotide sequence: TGTGCCAGCAGCTGGACAGGGGGTCAGGTTCACGGTAATTCACCCCTCCACTTT. Its protein product is CASSWTGGQVHGNSPLHF.

This clone has only one observation. The rearrangement links TRBV5-1 to TRBJ1-1; TRBD1 matches at 8 bases. CDR3 length: 13 amino acids. V was clipped by 6 bases and J by 1 base; unmatched bases: 2. CDR1 is SGHRS, CDR2 YFSETQ, per germline. The CDR3 protein is CASTGQENTEAFF. The CDR3 DNA sequence: TGCGCCAGCACGGGACAGGAGAACACTGAAGCTTTCTTT.

The rearrangement joins TRBV4-1 to TRBJ1-6, with D tentatively TRBD1 (6 bases). CDR1 MGHRA and CDR2 YSYEKL come from the germline V gene. V lost 3 bases and J lost 7, with 16 bases in between. This CDR3 has 16 amino acids. The DNA of the CDR3 is TGCGCCAGCAGCCACCATACAGGGACGTACAATTCACCCCTCCACTTT. This encodes CASSHHTGTYNSPLHF.

The chain employs TRBV4-3 and TRBJ1-1, with 7 positions matching TRBD1. The ends lost 0 bases at V and 0 bases at J; junction bases unmatched: 7. The germline V gene encodes CDR1 LGHNA and CDR2 YSLEER. The CDR3 has 17 amino acids. The CDR3 DNA reads as TGCGCCAGCAGCCAAGACCCAGGGGGGACCATGAACACTGAAGCTTTCTTT. Its protein is CASSQDPGGTMNTEAFF.

CDR3 amino acids: CASTFRGGAETQYF. As DNA, the CDR3 is TGTGCCAGCACCTTCCGCGGGGGGGCAGAGACCCAGTACTTC. The rearrangement joins TRBV7-8 to TRBJ2-5, with 9 bases fitting TRBD2. J lost 4 bases, V lost 7 bases, and 7 bases had no gene match. This CDR3 contains 14 residues. Germline CDR1 and CDR2: SGHVS and FQNEAQ.

The chain has TRBV6-5 and TRBJ2-3; 9 bases agree with TRBD1. Unmatched junction bases numbered 8, after V lost 6 bases and J lost 10 bases. Per germline, CDR1 MNHEY and CDR2 SVGAGI. The CDR3 sequence is 13 residues long. The CDR3 DNA reads as TGTGCCAGCAGCGCTATACAGGGGGCCGCGCAGTATTTT. Amino acids: CASSAIQGAAQYF.

The V gene is TRBV7-2, the J gene TRBJ1-4; tentative D call: TRBD1 (5 bases). This CDR3 is built from 15 residues. CDR1 and CDR2 (germline): SGHTA, FQGNSA. The V end lost 3 bases, the J end lost 2 bases, and 10 bases lay between the germline ends. The CDR3: CASSLGGRTNEKLFF. The CDR3 DNA is TGTGCCAGCAGCTTGGGGGGTAGGACTAATGAAAAACTGTTTTTT.